This T cell receptor (beta chain) was sequenced in a study of vaccination effects on CD4 cells after COVID-19. Losses at the gene ends were 8 bases for V and 0 bases for J; bases not matched to a gene: 16. The CDR3 is 17 residues long. Germline V gives CDR1 LNHDA, CDR2 SQIVND (reference sequence). Some clones are missing from TCRdb's copy, which holds only in-frame ones; the method was immunoSEQ multiplex PCR. Found here are 40,000 to 55,000 clones, roughly 80% of them singletons; the top ten hold approximately 9%. Following an approximately 10-day culture, CD4+ T cells were purified. In regard to this clone: The antigen remains unidentified.

This sequence was found in a human donor who had a prior SARS-CoV-2 infection. The rearrangement joins TRBV19 to TRBJ2-7, with 7 nucleotides matching TRBD2. The source material was CD4+ T cells from PBMCs cultured without peptide, sampled before COVID-19 vaccination. For the CDR3, the DNA is TGTGCCAGTTCAAATGCCCCTAGCGGATTAGGCTCCTACGAGCAGTACTTC. Its protein is CASSNAPSGLGSYEQYF.